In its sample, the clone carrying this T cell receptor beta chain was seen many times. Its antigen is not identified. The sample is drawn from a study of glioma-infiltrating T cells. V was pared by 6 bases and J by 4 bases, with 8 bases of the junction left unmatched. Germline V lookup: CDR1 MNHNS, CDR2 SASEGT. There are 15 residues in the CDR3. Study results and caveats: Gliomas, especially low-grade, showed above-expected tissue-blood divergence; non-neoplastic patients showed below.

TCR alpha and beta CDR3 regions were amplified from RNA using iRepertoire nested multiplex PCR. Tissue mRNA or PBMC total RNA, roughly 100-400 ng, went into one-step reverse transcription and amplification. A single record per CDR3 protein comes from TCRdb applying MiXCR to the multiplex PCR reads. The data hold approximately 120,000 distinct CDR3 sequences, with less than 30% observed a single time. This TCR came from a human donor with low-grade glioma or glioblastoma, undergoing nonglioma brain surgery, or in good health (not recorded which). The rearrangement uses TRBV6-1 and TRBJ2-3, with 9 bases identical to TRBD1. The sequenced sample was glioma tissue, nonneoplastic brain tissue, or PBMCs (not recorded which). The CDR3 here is CASRPGTGIPDTQYF. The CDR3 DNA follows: TGTGCCAGCAGACCCGGGACAGGGATCCCAGATACGCAGTATTTT.